This T cell receptor beta chain is from a study of OX40 agonist ivuxolimab in advanced cancers. Produced via immunoSEQ multiplex PCR; TCRdb's table is partial and in-frame only. The table shows 55,000 to 85,000 clones, with over 65% occurring only once. CDR1 SGHRS and CDR2 YFSETQ come from the germline V gene. This CDR3 comprises 14 residues. Trimming shortened V by 4 bases and J by 6 bases, and 13 bases separated the two germline ends. The sample in question was CD4+ or CD8+ T cells sorted from blood, obtained in a trial of the OX40 agonist ivuxolimab. V and J are TRBV5-1 and TRBJ2-2; D possibly corresponds to TRBD1 (6 bases). The receptor was isolated from an adult with an advanced solid tumor such as melanoma, head and neck, liver or kidney cancer. The CDR3 loop is CASSGFTGPGELFF. CDR3 nucleotide sequence: TGCGCCAGCAGCGGCTTCACAGGGCCCGGGGAGCTGTTTTTT.